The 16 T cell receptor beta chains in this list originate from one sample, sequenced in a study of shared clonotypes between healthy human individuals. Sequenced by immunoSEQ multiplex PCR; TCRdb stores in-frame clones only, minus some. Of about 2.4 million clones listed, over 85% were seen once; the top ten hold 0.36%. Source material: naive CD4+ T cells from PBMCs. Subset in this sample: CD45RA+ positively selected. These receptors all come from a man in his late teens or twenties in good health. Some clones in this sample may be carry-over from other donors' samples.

In nucleotides, the CDR3 is TGCGCCAGCCGCCCCGGGACGGCAACCTACGAGCAGTACTTC. Its protein product is CASRPGTATYEQYF. The rearrangement joins TRBV5-1 to TRBJ2-7; D possibly matches TRBD1 or TRBD2 (5 bases each). There are 14 residues in the CDR3. Germline V gene lookup returns CDR1 SGHRS and CDR2 YFSETQ. Deletions cut 7 bases from V and 2 bases from J, with 16 bases between.

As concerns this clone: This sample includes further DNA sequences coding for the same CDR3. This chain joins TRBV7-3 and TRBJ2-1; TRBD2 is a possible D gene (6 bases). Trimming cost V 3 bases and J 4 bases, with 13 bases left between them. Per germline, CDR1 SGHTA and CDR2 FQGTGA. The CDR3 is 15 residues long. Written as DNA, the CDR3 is TGTGCCAGCAGCTTTGGCCTAGCGAGTTACAATGAGCAGTTCTTC. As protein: CASSFGLASYNEQFF.

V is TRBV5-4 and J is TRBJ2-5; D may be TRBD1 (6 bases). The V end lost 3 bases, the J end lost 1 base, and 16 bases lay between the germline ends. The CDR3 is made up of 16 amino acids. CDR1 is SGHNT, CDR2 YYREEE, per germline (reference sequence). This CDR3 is CASSWGSGVSQETQYF. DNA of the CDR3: TGTGCCAGCAGCTGGGGCTCAGGGGTAAGCCAAGAGACCCAGTACTTC.

The CDR3 region is CASSRGTSGNYNEQFF. DNA of the CDR3: TGTGCCAGCAGCCGCGGGACTAGCGGGAACTACAATGAGCAGTTCTTC. The chain has TRBV7-9 and TRBJ2-1; 13 bases are a match to TRBD2. J was trimmed by 3 bases and V by 5 bases; bases with no gene match: 4. The CDR3 length is 16 residues. Germline V CDR1 and CDR2: SEHNR, FQNEAQ (reference sequence).

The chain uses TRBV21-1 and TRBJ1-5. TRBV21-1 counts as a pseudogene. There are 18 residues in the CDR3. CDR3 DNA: TGTGCCAGCAGCACTCACAGAAATAGAGGAGAGGGCAATCAGCCCCAGCATTTT. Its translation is CASSTHRNRGEGNQPQHF.

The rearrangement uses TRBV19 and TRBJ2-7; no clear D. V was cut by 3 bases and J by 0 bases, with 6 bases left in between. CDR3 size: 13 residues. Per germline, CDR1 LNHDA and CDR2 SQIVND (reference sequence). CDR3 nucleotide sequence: TGTGCCAGTAGTATGGTGGACTCCTACGAGCAGTACTTC. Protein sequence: CASSMVDSYEQYF. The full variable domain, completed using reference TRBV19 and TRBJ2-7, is DGGITQSPKYLFRKEGQNVTLSCEQNLNHDAMYWYRQDPGQGLRLIYYSQIVNDFQKGDIAEGYSVSREKKESFPLTVTSAQKNPTAFYLCASSMVDSYEQYFGPGTRLTVT.

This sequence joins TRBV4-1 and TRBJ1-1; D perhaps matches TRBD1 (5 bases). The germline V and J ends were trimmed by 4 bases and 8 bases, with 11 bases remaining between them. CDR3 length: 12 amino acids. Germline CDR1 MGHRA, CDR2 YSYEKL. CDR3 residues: CASSPLSGEAFF. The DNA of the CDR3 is TGCGCCAGCAGCCCATTGTCAGGGGAAGCTTTCTTT.

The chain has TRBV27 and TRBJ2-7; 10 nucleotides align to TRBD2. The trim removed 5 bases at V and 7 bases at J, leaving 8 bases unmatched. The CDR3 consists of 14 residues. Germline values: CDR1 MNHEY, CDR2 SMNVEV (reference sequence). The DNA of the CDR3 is TGTGCCAGCAGTGCCCTAGCGGGAGCTCGGGAGCAGTACTTC. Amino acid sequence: CASSALAGAREQYF.

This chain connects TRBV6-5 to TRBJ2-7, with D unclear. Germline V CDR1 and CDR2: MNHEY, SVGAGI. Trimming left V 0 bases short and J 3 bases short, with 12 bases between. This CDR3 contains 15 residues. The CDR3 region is CASSYSRLKNYEQYF. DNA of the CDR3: TGTGCCAGCAGTTACTCGCGGCTGAAAAACTACGAGCAGTACTTC.

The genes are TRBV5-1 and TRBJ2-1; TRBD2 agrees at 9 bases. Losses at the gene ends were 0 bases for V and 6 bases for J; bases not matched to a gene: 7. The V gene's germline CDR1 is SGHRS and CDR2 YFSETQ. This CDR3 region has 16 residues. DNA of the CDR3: TGCGCCAGCAGCTTGGGAGGACTAGCGTTCAGCAATGAGCAGTTCTTC. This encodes CASSLGGLAFSNEQFF.

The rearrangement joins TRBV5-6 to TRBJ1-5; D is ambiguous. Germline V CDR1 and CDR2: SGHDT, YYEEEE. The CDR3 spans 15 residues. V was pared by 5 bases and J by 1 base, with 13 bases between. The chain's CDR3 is CASSSLVVSNQPQHF. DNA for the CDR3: TGTGCCAGCAGTTCCCTGGTGGTGAGCAATCAGCCCCAGCATTTT.

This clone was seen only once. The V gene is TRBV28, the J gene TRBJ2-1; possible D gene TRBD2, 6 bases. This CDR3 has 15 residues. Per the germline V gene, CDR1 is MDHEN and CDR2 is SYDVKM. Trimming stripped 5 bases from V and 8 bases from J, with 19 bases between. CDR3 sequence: CASSLAGQGSYEQFF. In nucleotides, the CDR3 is TGTGCCAGCAGTCTGGCGGGGCAGGGAAGTTATGAGCAGTTCTTC.

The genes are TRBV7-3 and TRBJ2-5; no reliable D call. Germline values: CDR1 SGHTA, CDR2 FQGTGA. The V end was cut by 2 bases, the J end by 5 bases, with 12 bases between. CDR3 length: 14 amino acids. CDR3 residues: CASSLPPSLETQYF. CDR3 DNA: TGTGCCAGCAGCTTACCCCCGAGCCTGGAGACCCAGTACTTC.

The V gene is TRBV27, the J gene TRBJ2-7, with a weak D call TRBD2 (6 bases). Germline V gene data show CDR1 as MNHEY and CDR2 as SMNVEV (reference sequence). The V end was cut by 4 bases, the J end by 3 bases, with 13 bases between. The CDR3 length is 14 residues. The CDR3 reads CASSWRSGGYEQYF. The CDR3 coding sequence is TGTGCCAGCAGTTGGCGGTCCGGGGGCTACGAGCAGTACTTC.

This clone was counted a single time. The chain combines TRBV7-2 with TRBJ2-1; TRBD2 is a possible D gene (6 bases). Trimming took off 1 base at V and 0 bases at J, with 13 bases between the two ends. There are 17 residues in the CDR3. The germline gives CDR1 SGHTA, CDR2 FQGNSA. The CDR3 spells CASSLVGGARSYNEQFF. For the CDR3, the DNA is TGTGCCAGCAGCTTAGTCGGCGGGGCCCGCTCCTACAATGAGCAGTTCTTC.

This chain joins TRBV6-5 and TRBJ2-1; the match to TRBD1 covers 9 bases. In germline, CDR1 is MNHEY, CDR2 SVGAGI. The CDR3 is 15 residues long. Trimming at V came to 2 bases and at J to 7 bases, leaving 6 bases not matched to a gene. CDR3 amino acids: CASSYPGQGENEQFF. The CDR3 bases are TGTGCCAGCAGTTACCCGGGACAGGGTGAAAATGAGCAGTTCTTC.